A selection of T cell receptor beta chains follows, all from one sample in a study of T cell responses to AZD1222 COVID-19 vaccine. This table comes from immunoSEQ multiplex PCR, and its TCRdb copy is limited to in-frame clones, with some not included. The top ten hold roughly 11% of the sample, which has 80,000 to 100,000 clones, around 90% seen once. The sample here was peripheral blood, taken 28 days after the second AZD1222 dose. These receptors were taken from an adult who received the AZD1222 COVID-19 vaccine. CDR3s include the opening cysteine and the closing phenylalanine or tryptophan. Fields, in order: clone size, V gene, J gene, D gene, CDR3 DNA, CDR3 protein. A D gene is named only where the DNA matches it firmly. Not every row has a clone size; where given, it reads once, few, many or a size class.

>NA|TRBV7-2|TRBJ2-3|NA
TGTGCCAGCAGCCAAAGGGGCGGGACAGATACGCAGTATTTT
CASSQRGGTDTQYF
>NA|TRBV10-3|TRBJ2-7|TRBD2
TGTGCCATCAGTAACCGGGAGCTAGCGGGCGCGGGGGACGAGCAGTACTTC
CAISNRELAGAGDEQYF
>once|TRBV5-1|TRBJ1-2|NA
TGCGCCAGCAGCCCCTGGAGTCCCAACGCCCGCGTCTATGGCTACACCTTC
CASSPWSPNARVYGYTF
>NA|TRBV3-1/TRBV3-2|TRBJ1-4|NA
TGTGCCAGCAGCACCCGACCCGAAAAACTGTTTTTT
CASSTRPEKLFF
>NA|TRBV2|TRBJ1-1|NA
TGTGCCAGCAGTGTCGGGTCCCCGCGCGGAGCGAACACTGAAGCTTTCTTT
CASSVGSPRGANTEAFF
>NA|TRBV7-3|TRBJ2-5|NA
TGTGCCAGCAGCTTAACGGCACAAGAGACCCAGTACTTC
CASSLTAQETQYF
>NA|TRBV28|TRBJ2-1|NA
TGTGCCAGCAGTTTTCCCCAGGGATTCGGCAATGAGCAGTTCTTC
CASSFPQGFGNEQFF
>NA|TRBV29-1|TRBJ2-1|TRBD2
TGCAGCGTTGCCCCCCGCGGGACTAGCGGGTACAATGAGCAGTTCTTC
CSVAPRGTSGYNEQFF
>NA|TRBV30|TRBJ1-2|NA
TGTGCCTGGGGTCGACAGTTTAATAGCTACACCTTC
CAWGRQFNSYTF
>few|TRBV30|TRBJ1-1|NA
TGTGCCTGGTCGAGGGGGAGTTTTGGAAACACTGAAGCTTTCTTT
CAWSRGSFGNTEAFF
>NA|TRBV27|TRBJ2-1|NA
TGTGCCAGCAGGAGCAGGGTTTTCGAATCCTACAATGAGCAGTTCTTC
CASRSRVFESYNEQFF
>few|TRBV7-2|TRBJ1-2|TRBD1
TGTGCCAGCGGGATTTCAGGGGGCGCGGGTGGCTACACCTTC
CASGISGGAGGYTF
>NA|TRBV28|TRBJ1-4|TRBD1
TGTGCCAGCAGTTTAGATGGGACAGGGGGGGAAAAACTGTTTTTT
CASSLDGTGGEKLFF
>once|TRBV5-6|TRBJ1-2|NA
TGTGCCAGCAGGGTCCGAACAGCAGAAAACTATGGCTACACCTTC
CASRVRTAENYGYTF
>NA|TRBV10-2|TRBJ1-1|NA
TGCGCCAGCAGTGGGAGGGAGGCTGAAGCTTTCTTT
CASSGREAEAFF
>NA|TRBV19|TRBJ2-2|NA
TGTGCCAGTAGTACCGGCGGGTCGGTTGGGGAGCTGTTTTTT
CASSTGGSVGELFF
>few|TRBV6-6|TRBJ1-6|NA
TGTGCCAGCAACTACAGGGAGCATTCACCCCTCCACTTT
CASNYREHSPLHF
>NA|TRBV7-6|TRBJ1-1|NA
TGTGCCAGCAGCTTAGGGACAGTGAACACTGAAGCTTTCTTT
CASSLGTVNTEAFF
>NA|TRBV18|TRBJ1-3|NA
TGTGCCAGCTCAAAGTCGACGGCGAGCTCTGGAAACACCATATATTTT
CASSKSTASSGNTIYF
>NA|TRBV18|TRBJ1-1|TRBD1
TGTGCCAGCTCACCACAGGGACAGGGCGGGGGCTTGAACACTGAAGCTTTCTTT
CASSPQGQGGGLNTEAFF
>NA|TRBV4-1|TRBJ2-1|TRBD2
TGCGCCAGCAGCCCAAGACCCAGCGGGAGTAAAGGGCAGTACAATGAGCAGTTCTTC
CASSPRPSGSKGQYNEQFF
>NA|TRBV6-5|TRBJ1-1|NA
TGTGCCAGCAGTTACGGGCCCTCGAACACTGAAGCTTTCTTT
CASSYGPSNTEAFF
>NA|TRBV5-6|TRBJ1-5|NA
TGTGCCAGCAGCTTACGGAATCAGCCCCAGCATTTT
CASSLRNQPQHF
>NA|TRBV2|TRBJ2-7|TRBD1
TGTGCCAGCAGTGATCAGGGGGTCTACTACGAGCAGTACTTC
CASSDQGVYYEQYF
>NA|TRBV10-2|TRBJ2-3|TRBD1
TGCGCCAGCAGTGAGTCGACAGGGATTACAGATACGCAGTATTTT
CASSESTGITDTQYF
>NA|TRBV7-6|TRBJ2-3|NA
TGTGCCAGCAGCTTAGTGGGAGGTATCACAGATACGCAGTATTTT
CASSLVGGITDTQYF
>NA|TRBV24-1|TRBJ2-1|TRBD1
TGTGCCACCAGTGGGGACAGGGCCGGCTCCTACAATGAGCAGTTCTTC
CATSGDRAGSYNEQFF
>NA|TRBV5-1|TRBJ2-3|TRBD2
TGCGCCAGCAGGTCTAGCGGGGGGTACACAGATACGCAGTATTTT
CASRSSGGYTDTQYF
>NA|TRBV18|TRBJ2-7|NA
TGTGCCAGCTCACCAGCGCGGAGTTCCTACGGGCAGTACTTC
CASSPARSSYGQYF
>NA|TRBV7-8|TRBJ1-2|NA
TGTGCCAGCAGCTTCTCAGGGGCAGGGGGCTACACCTTC
CASSFSGAGGYTF
>NA|TRBV7-9|TRBJ1-1|NA
TGTGCCAGCAGCTTACAGGGTGGGACTGAAGCTTTCTTT
CASSLQGGTEAFF
>NA|TRBV11-2|TRBJ2-1|NA
TGTGCCAGCAGCCCCGCCCTGACAGCCAATGAGCAGTTCTTC
CASSPALTANEQFF
>NA|TRBV6-5|TRBJ1-2|NA
TGTGCCAGCAGCAACGGGGCAGAAGCTAACTATGGCTACACCTTC
CASSNGAEANYGYTF
>NA|TRBV5-4|TRBJ1-1|NA
TGTGCCAGCAGCGCGGCCGGCGGGATGAACACTGAAGCTTTCTTT
CASSAAGGMNTEAFF